A single sample gave rise to the 6 T cell receptor beta chains below, sequenced in a study of shared clonotypes between healthy human individuals. Clones were read by immunoSEQ multiplex PCR, and TCRdb kept only the in-frame ones, dropping some. The sample yields around 430,000 clones, roughly 80% seen once. Sequenced sample: PBMCs. These receptors were obtained from a middle-aged woman in good health. Some clones in this sample may be carry-over from other donors' samples.

This chain joins TRBV12-5 and TRBJ1-5; D ambiguous. Trimming took off 7 bases at V and 11 bases at J, with 18 bases between the two ends. The CDR3 length is 13 residues. The germline gives CDR1 LGHNT, CDR2 FRNRAP. CDR3 loop: CASDYGLCIAQHF. In DNA form, the CDR3 reads TGTGCTAGTGATTACGGACTTTGTATTGCCCAGCATTTT. Full variable domain (missing parts from reference TRBV12-5 and TRBJ1-5): DARVTQTPRHKVTEMGQEVTMRCQPILGHNTVFWYRQTMMQGLELLAYFRNRAPLDDSGMPKDRFSAEMPDATLATLKIQPSEPRDSAVYFCASDYGLCIAQHFGDGTRLSIL.

The chain recombines TRBV6-6 with TRBJ2-5, with D tentatively TRBD1 or TRBD2 (6 bases each). V was cut by 6 bases and J by 2 bases, with 13 bases left in between. This CDR3 comprises 14 residues. Germline CDR1 is MNHNY and CDR2 is SVGAGI (reference sequence). The CDR3, as DNA: TGTGCCAGCAGAATCGAAGGGGGGCAAGAGACCCAGTACTTC. Protein product: CASRIEGGQETQYF.

The chain couples TRBV28 to TRBJ2-1; a weak D match, TRBD1 (6 bases). Germline V gene lookup returns CDR1 MDHEN and CDR2 SYDVKM. This CDR3 region has 16 residues. The V gene lost 5 bases and the J gene lost 5 bases, with 19 bases spanning the gap. The CDR3: CASSEPVKTGNNEQFF. In DNA, the CDR3 is TGTGCCAGCAGTGAGCCCGTAAAGACAGGAAACAATGAGCAGTTCTTC.

The V gene is TRBV5-1, the J gene TRBJ2-7, with D possibly TRBD1 on 5 matching bases. CDR3 length equals 13 residues. V lost 0 bases to trimming and J lost 6 bases, with 10 bases between them. Germline V gene sequence: CDR1 SGHRS, CDR2 YFSETQ. This chain's CDR3 is CASSLAQESEQYF. In nucleotides, the CDR3 is TGCGCCAGCAGCTTGGCACAGGAGAGCGAGCAGTACTTC.

The rearrangement links TRBV7-9 to TRBJ2-1; a possible D gene is TRBD2 (7 bases). V gave up 5 bases and J gave up 0 bases, with 11 bases separating them. The CDR3 has 15 residues. Germline CDR1 reads SEHNR; CDR2 reads FQNEAQ (reference sequence). The CDR3 region is CASSTAGASYNEQFF. CDR3 coding DNA: TGTGCCAGCAGCACTGCGGGGGCCTCCTACAATGAGCAGTTCTTC.

The V call is TRBV19, the J call TRBJ1-5; D call uncertain. V was cut by 6 bases and J by 0 bases, with 12 bases left in between. Per germline, CDR1 LNHDA and CDR2 SQIVND (reference sequence). The CDR3 covers 15 residues. The CDR3 region has the DNA TGTGCCAGTAGCCGAGGCGGATCTAGCAATCAGCCCCAGCATTTT. This translates into CASSRGGSSNQPQHF. Filled out from reference TRBV19 and TRBJ1-5, the complete variable domain reads DGGITQSPKYLFRKEGQNVTLSCEQNLNHDAMYWYRQDPGQGLRLIYYSQIVNDFQKGDIAEGYSVSREKKESFPLTVTSAQKNPTAFYLCASSRGGSSNQPQHFGDGTRLSIL.